The rows below give T cell receptor beta chains drawn from one sample of a study of tumor-infiltrating lymphocytes in primary liver carcinoma. TCRdb reprocessed the multiplex PCR reads via MiXCR and lists one record per CDR3 protein. Among 99,000 or so distinct CDR3 sequences listed, around three quarters were seen once. The sequenced sample was liver tumor tissue from sampling region 5. The receptors derive from a woman aged 60 to 75 with primary liver carcinoma and hepatitis B virus infection. The CDR3 runs from the conserved cysteine through the conserved F or W. D genes are given only for firm matches.

V gene	D gene	J gene	CDR3 protein
TRBV4-1	-	TRBJ2-1	CASSQGPAGYLKQFF
TRBV6-1	-	TRBJ2-5	CASSESGGTQYF
TRBV5-1	-	TRBJ2-1	CASRMVTSGSYEQFF
TRBV6-1	-	TRBJ2-5	CANNIQETQYF
TRBV5-1	-	TRBJ1-2	CASSLGSPYGYTF
TRBV12-3/TRBV12-4	-	TRBJ1-2	CASSRTGISGYTF
TRBV11-2	-	TRBJ1-1	CTSNLLGNTEAFF
TRBV6-4	TRBD2	TRBJ2-3	CASSEGLAGADTQYF
TRBV6-1	TRBD2	TRBJ2-5	CASSGPRLAGGKAQYF
TRBV7-9	-	TRBJ2-3	CASSPSRISDTQYF
TRBV11-2	-	TRBJ2-3	CPSSVDVRLDTQYF
TRBV5-1	TRBD1	TRBJ1-2	CASRSTGVYGYTF
TRBV6-1	TRBD1	TRBJ2-3	CASSDLHATGGVQDTSYF
TRBV28	-	TRBJ2-3	CASSLEATADTQYF
TRBV7-9	TRBD1	TRBJ2-2	CASSAGGGTGELFF
TRBV28	-	TRBJ2-3	CASSLFPDTQYF
TRBV12-3/TRBV12-4	TRBD2	TRBJ2-5	CASTHSGRGWETQCF
TRBV11-2	TRBD1	TRBJ2-7	CASSEGQGLTRLYNEQYF
TRBV6-5	-	TRBJ2-5	CASREGRGGYETQYF
TRBV29-1	TRBD2	TRBJ2-7	CSVEAPETSGRDAGVQYF
TRBV19	-	-	CASREDPSTDTQHF
TRBV2	-	TRBJ2-7	CASSPRRLEQYF
TRBV11-3	-	TRBJ2-1	CASSRGLPGDEQFF
TRBV11-3	-	TRBJ2-1	CASSSGRAGEFF
TRBV5-1	-	TRBJ1-2	CASSSGVDYGHTF
TRBV11-3	-	TRBJ2-7	CASSLEHLGINEQYF
TRBV11-1	-	TRBJ2-1	CVSSLGGTTYVEQFF
TRBV7-2	TRBD1	TRBJ1-5	CASSPRDRVNQPQHF
TRBV11-2	TRBD1	TRBJ2-3	CTSSSARLQGADTQYF
TRBV19	TRBD1	TRBJ2-7	CASSIRWDRPRNEQYF
TRBV6-5	-	TRBJ2-6	CASSYSSIGISGANVLIF